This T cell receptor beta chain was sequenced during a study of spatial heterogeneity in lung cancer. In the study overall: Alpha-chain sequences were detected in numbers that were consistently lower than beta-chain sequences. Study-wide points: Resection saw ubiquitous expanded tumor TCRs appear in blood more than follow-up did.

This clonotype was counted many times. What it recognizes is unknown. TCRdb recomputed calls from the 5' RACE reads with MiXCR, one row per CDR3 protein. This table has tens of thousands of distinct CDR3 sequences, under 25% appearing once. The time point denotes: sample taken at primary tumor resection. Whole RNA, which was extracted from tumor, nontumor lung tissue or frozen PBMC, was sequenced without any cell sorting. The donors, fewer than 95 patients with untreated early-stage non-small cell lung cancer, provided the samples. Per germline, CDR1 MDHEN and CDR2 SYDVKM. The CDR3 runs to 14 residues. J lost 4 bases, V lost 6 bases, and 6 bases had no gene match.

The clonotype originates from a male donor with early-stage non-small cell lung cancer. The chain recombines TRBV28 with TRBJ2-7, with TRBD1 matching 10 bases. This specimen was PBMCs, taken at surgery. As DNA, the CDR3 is TGTGCCAGCAGCCCGGGACAGGGGCGATACGAGCAGTACTTC. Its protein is CASSPGQGRYEQYF.